What follows describes a single T cell receptor beta chain. The data are from a study of blood T cell repertoires in COVID-19. Overall study: Samples came from the United States, Italy and Spain, spanning acute and convalescent COVID-19. Nucleic acid was either cDNA or gDNA, and it came from T cells, B-cell-depleted T cells, or PBMCs.

TCRdb's table, derived via immunoSEQ multiplex PCR, lists solely in-frame clones and lacks some. The data hold 95,000 to 100,000 clones, with roughly 80% observed a single time. The source is a human donor in a cohort sampled during active COVID-19. The material sequenced was peripheral blood.

CDR3 amino acids: CASSEYSDGTGGSPLHF. CDR3 DNA: TGTGCCAGCAGTGAATATAGTGATGGGACAGGGGGTTCACCCCTCCACTTT. The chain links TRBV6-1 to TRBJ1-6; the match to TRBD1 covers 11 bases. Per germline, CDR1 MNHNS and CDR2 SASEGT. V was clipped by 2 bases and J by 9 bases; unmatched bases: 9. The CDR3 runs to 17 residues.